The clone carrying this T cell receptor (beta chain) was counted at least ten times. What it binds is unknown. The time point was: newly diagnosed GD, antithyroid drugs for less than 3 months. PBMC RNA was the source of the TCR library. This sample was included in a study of regulatory T cells in long-lasting Graves disease. Relying on iRepertoire HTBI primers and Arm-PCR of CDR3 regions, the team built TCR beta libraries. TCRdb called the multiplex PCR reads again in MiXCR, with one record for every CDR3 protein. The sample includes more than 400,000 distinct CDR3 sequences, under 20% of them seen just once. Points from the study as a whole: It was in persistent disease that TRBV28, TRBJ1-2 and TRBJ2-5 were favored.

CDR3 length: 13 residues. Between the trimmed V and J ends, which lost 0 bases and 8 bases, there was a span of 8 bases. Per germline, CDR1 SNHLY and CDR2 FYNNEI. These data were likewise used in another study, on T cells in Graves' hyperthyroidism and ophthalmopathy. That study adds: The hyperthyroidism was newly diagnosed and had lasted under 2 months; the patients were aged 18 to 65. The HTBI primer set served for first-round RT-PCR of the TCR CDR3.

The starting material was peripheral blood mononuclear cells (PBMCs), obtained at new diagnosis, from a patient treated with antithyroid drugs. This chain links TRBV2 with TRBJ2-1, with a tentative D call TRBD2 (5 bases). The receptor's source is a man aged 40-55 years with Graves disease. The CDR3 region is CASSEAGVDEQFF. The CDR3, as DNA: TGTGCCAGCAGTGAAGCGGGAGTTGATGAGCAGTTCTTC. Full variable domain (missing parts from reference TRBV2 and TRBJ2-1): EPEVTQTPSHQVTQMGQEVILRCVPISNHLYFYWYRQILGQKVEFLVSFYNNEISEKSEIFDDQFSVERPDGSNFTLKIRSTKLEDSAMYFCASSEAGVDEQFFGPGTRLTVL.